This TCR beta chain was identified during a study of blood T cell repertoires in COVID-19. About the research overall: PBMCs, B-cell-depleted T cells, or T cells were the source of the cDNA or gDNA that made up the material.

Unmatched junction bases numbered 9, after V lost 3 bases and J lost 4 bases. CDR1 is MNHNS and CDR2 is SASEGT in the germline V gene. This CDR3 is 15 amino acids long. This clone came up a few times. TCRdb keeps only in-frame clones here, not all; method: immunoSEQ multiplex PCR. The sample yields fewer than 250,000 clones, approximately 81% seen once. The J gene is TRBJ2-7, the V gene TRBV6-1; TRBD2 matches 7 bases. Specimen: peripheral blood. The TCR comes from a woman aged 80 or older with COVID-19, enrolled during active disease. The CDR3 nucleotides read TGTGCCAGCAGTGACCAGCGGGGTGGCCCTTACGAGCAGTACTTC. Residues: CASSDQRGGPYEQYF.